One and the same sample provided the 18 T cell receptor beta chains below, sequenced in a study of blood T cells in healthy people across ages. The second PCR ran about 6 to 12 cycles with a sample-barcoded 5' primer and J-beta primers. In TCRdb, the 5' RACE reads were re-called with MiXCR into one record per CDR3 protein. The sample consists of some 1 million distinct CDR3 sequences, 40% to 55% of them appearing once. Material: blood. All receptors come from a woman aged 60-70 years in good health.

This clonotype showed up just a few times. V gene TRBV27 combines with J gene TRBJ1-4, with D possibly being TRBD1 (6 bases). Trimming pared 6 bases from V and 4 bases from J, leaving 12 bases between. The CDR3 loop spans 14 amino acids. Germline V gene sequence: CDR1 MNHEY, CDR2 SMNVEV (reference sequence). In DNA form, the CDR3 reads TGTGCCAGCAGCCGTACAGGGATTAATGAAAAACTGTTTTTT. Residues: CASSRTGINEKLFF.

This sequence joins TRBV11-2 and TRBJ1-2, with no clear D. The CDR3 length is 15 residues. Germline V gene data show CDR1 as SGHAT and CDR2 as FQNNGV. V lost 2 bases and J lost 2, with 12 bases in between. The CDR3 loop reads CASSLYLPANYGYTF. The CDR3 nucleotides are TGTGCCAGCAGCTTATATCTCCCAGCAAACTATGGCTACACCTTC.

For the CDR3, the DNA is TGTGCCAGCGGAATCGGGACAGGGGTCTACGAGCAGTACTTC. It translates to CASGIGTGVYEQYF. The rearrangement links TRBV27 to TRBJ2-7; the match to TRBD1 covers 10 bases. Germline loops: CDR1 MNHEY, CDR2 SMNVEV (reference sequence). The CDR3 totals 14 residues. V shed 8 bases, J shed 3 bases, and the junction held 7 bases outside the gene matches.

This clonotype was seen a handful of times. The V gene is TRBV7-9, the J gene TRBJ1-2; D ambiguous. Germline CDR1 is SEHNR and CDR2 is FQNEAQ (reference sequence). The V end lost 0 bases, the J end lost 7 bases, and 12 bases lay between the germline ends. The CDR3 is 14 residues long. The CDR3 sequence: CASSLAGIGVGYTF. CDR3 bases: TGTGCCAGCAGCTTAGCGGGGATCGGAGTTGGCTACACCTTC.

The chain joins TRBV5-1 to TRBJ2-5; D call uncertain. CDR3 length equals 14 residues. The V end was cut by 1 base, the J end by 11 bases, with 18 bases between. Germline assignment: CDR1 SGHRS and CDR2 YFSETQ. CDR3 loop: CASSLSPNANEQYF. In DNA, the CDR3 is TGCGCCAGCAGCTTGTCCCCCAATGCCAATGAGCAGTACTTC.

The chain employs TRBV6-6 and TRBJ2-3; 9 bases map to TRBD1. The CDR3 is 15 residues long. V lost 7 bases and J lost 1; bases outside the gene matches: 6. In germline, CDR1 is MNHNY, CDR2 SVGAGI (reference sequence). CDR3 loop: CASKDRGSRTDTQYF. The CDR3 nucleotides are TGTGCCAGCAAGGACAGGGGTTCTCGCACAGATACGCAGTATTTT.

The J gene is TRBJ2-7, the V gene TRBV5-1, with TRBD2 matching 9 bases. The CDR3 is 15 residues long. Trimming took 0 bases from V and 3 from J; bases not matched to a gene: 4. Germline loops: CDR1 SGHRS, CDR2 YFSETQ. The CDR3 DNA reads as TGCGCCAGCAGCTTGGAGAGCGGGAGGAACTACGAGCAGTACTTC. It encodes CASSLESGRNYEQYF.

CDR3 nucleotide sequence: TGTGCCAGCAGTTTAGCCGATCCGAGCTCCTATAATTCACCCCTCCACTTT. Its translation: CASSLADPSSYNSPLHF. The chain recombines TRBV27 with TRBJ1-6; D gene uncertain. V was shortened by 2 bases and J by 0 bases, with 11 bases between the two germline ends. Per germline, CDR1 MNHEY and CDR2 SMNVEV (reference sequence). The CDR3 runs to 17 residues.

The chain recombines TRBV27 with TRBJ1-2; D is unresolved. The CDR3 loop spans 15 amino acids. CDR1 and CDR2 (germline): MNHEY, SMNVEV (reference sequence). Trimming left V 2 bases short and J 6 bases short, with 16 bases between. CDR3 region: CASSLAFQPLDGYTF. CDR3 bases: TGTGCCAGCAGTTTAGCGTTCCAGCCCTTGGATGGCTACACCTTC.

The chain couples TRBV6-5 to TRBJ1-1; TRBD1 matches 9 bases. J gave up 0 bases and V 7 bases, and 6 bases lay outside the gene matches. The CDR3 consists of 15 residues. CDR1 is MNHEY, CDR2 SVGAGI, per germline. As DNA, the CDR3 is TGTGCCAGCACCCTGACAGGGGGTATGAACACTGAAGCTTTCTTT. Protein sequence: CASTLTGGMNTEAFF.

This clonotype has a handful of counts. This chain uses TRBV27 with TRBJ1-2; D perhaps matches TRBD1 (6 bases). V lost 4 bases and J lost 6, with 12 bases in between. Germline CDR1 and CDR2: MNHEY and SMNVEV (reference sequence). There are 13 residues in the CDR3. As DNA, the CDR3 is TGTGCCAGCAGTTCGTCGGGACACGATGGCTACACCTTC. As protein: CASSSSGHDGYTF.

The genes are TRBV19 and TRBJ2-7; maybe TRBD1 (5 bases). This CDR3 is built from 15 residues. CDR1 and CDR2 (germline): LNHDA, SQIVND (reference sequence). V was shortened by 4 bases and J by 2 bases, with 15 bases between the two germline ends. The CDR3 is CASSNMDTSTYEQYF. CDR3 nucleotide sequence: TGTGCCAGTAGTAACATGGACACGTCGACCTACGAGCAGTACTTC.

V gene TRBV5-1 combines with J gene TRBJ2-7, with 8 bases fitting TRBD2. The junction had 11 bases not matched to a gene; V was cut back by 2 bases and J by 7 bases. The CDR3 is 15 residues long. CDR1 SGHRS and CDR2 YFSETQ come from the germline V gene. The CDR3 sequence is CASSFDGRARNEQYF. The CDR3 coding sequence is TGCGCCAGCAGCTTTGACGGGAGGGCCCGGAATGAGCAGTACTTC. Filled out from reference TRBV5-1 and TRBJ2-7, the complete variable domain reads KAGVTQTPRYLIKTRGQQVTLSCSPISGHRSVSWYQQTPGQGLQFLFEYFSETQRNKGNFPGRFSGRQFSNSRSEMNVSTLELGDSALYLCASSFDGRARNEQYFGPGTRLTVT.

This chain links TRBV5-1 with TRBJ2-7; TRBD1 aligns across 8 bases. This CDR3 spans 15 amino acids. V lost 3 bases and J lost 2; bases outside the gene matches: 7. Per germline, CDR1 SGHRS and CDR2 YFSETQ. The CDR3 sequence: CASSWTGTGPYEQYF. The CDR3 nucleotides are TGCGCCAGCAGCTGGACCGGGACAGGACCCTACGAGCAGTACTTC.

This chain uses TRBV20-1 with TRBJ1-1; D might be TRBD1 (6 bases). V was cut by 5 bases and J by 0 bases, with 10 bases left in between. This CDR3 has 13 residues. In germline, CDR1 is DFQATT, CDR2 SNEGSKA (reference sequence). CDR3 sequence (DNA): TGCAGTGCTGGGGACAACATGAACACTGAAGCTTTCTTT. Protein sequence: CSAGDNMNTEAFF.

A few counts support this clonotype. This rearrangement joins TRBV6-5 to TRBJ1-2; 12 bases line up with TRBD1. The CDR3 has 14 amino acids. The ends lost 0 bases at V and 8 bases at J; junction bases unmatched: 1. Germline V gene data show CDR1 as MNHEY and CDR2 as SVGAGI. This CDR3 is CASSYSGTGGGYTF. The CDR3 DNA is TGTGCCAGCAGTTACTCCGGGACAGGGGGCGGCTACACCTTC.

The chain carries TRBV5-1 and TRBJ2-7; 15 nucleotides match TRBD2. The J segment lost 7 bases and the V segment lost 3 bases, leaving 11 bases of the junction unmatched. The length of the CDR3 is 17 residues. Germline loops: CDR1 SGHRS, CDR2 YFSETQ. The CDR3 DNA is TGCGCCAGCAGCTCACGGACTAGCGGGAGGGGTTCCAATGAGCAGTACTTC. Its translation is CASSSRTSGRGSNEQYF.

This sequence joins TRBV3-1 and TRBJ2-3; D call uncertain. CDR1 is LGHDT, CDR2 YNNKEL, per germline (reference sequence). V lost 0 bases and J lost 0, with 10 bases in between. The CDR3 spans 16 residues. The CDR3 sequence is CASSQDVGSSTDTQYF. DNA of the CDR3: TGTGCCAGCAGCCAAGATGTGGGCTCGAGCACAGATACGCAGTATTTT.